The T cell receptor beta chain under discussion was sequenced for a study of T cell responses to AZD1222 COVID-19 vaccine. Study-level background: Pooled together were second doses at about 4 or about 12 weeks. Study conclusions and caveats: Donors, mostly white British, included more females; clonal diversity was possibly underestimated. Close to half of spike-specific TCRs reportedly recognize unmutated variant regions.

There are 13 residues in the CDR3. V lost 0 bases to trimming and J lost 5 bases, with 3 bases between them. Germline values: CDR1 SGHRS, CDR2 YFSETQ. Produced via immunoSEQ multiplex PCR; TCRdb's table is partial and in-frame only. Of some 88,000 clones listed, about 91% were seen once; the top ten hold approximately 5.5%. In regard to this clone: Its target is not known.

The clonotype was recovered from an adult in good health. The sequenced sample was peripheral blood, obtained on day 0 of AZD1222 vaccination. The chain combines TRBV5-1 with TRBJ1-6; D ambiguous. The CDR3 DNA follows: TGCGCCAGCAGCTTGGAGCATAATTCACCCCTCCACTTT. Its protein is CASSLEHNSPLHF.